This TCR beta chain was observed in a study of cytomegalovirus exposure and HLA in healthy donors. A multiplex PCR was run with 60 Vbeta primers and 13 Jbeta primers. Measured with immunoSEQ multiplex PCR; TCRdb has only the in-frame clones, and not every one. The sample contains 130,000 or so clones, approximately 80% of which appear only once. This CDR3 region has 8 residues. The V and J ends lost 5 bases and 14 bases respectively, with 4 bases between them. CDR1 SEHNR and CDR2 FQNEAQ come from the germline V gene (reference sequence). Sample: PBMCs. This clonotype originated in a woman under 30 in good health and CMV-seronegative. The genes are TRBV7-9 and TRBJ2-1; no clear D. DNA for the CDR3: TGTGCCAGCAGCGCGAAGTTCTTC. Protein product: CASSAKFF.